Listed here is a single TCR beta chain. These data come from a study of blood T cell repertoires in COVID-19. For the study at large: Donors in the United States, Italy and Spain gave samples during acute or convalescent COVID-19. PBMCs, B-cell-depleted T cells, or T cells were the source of the cDNA or gDNA that made up the material.

The CDR3 contains 15 residues. CDR1 and CDR2 (germline): MNHEY, SMNVEV (reference sequence). The ends were cut back, 7 bases at V and 6 bases at J, with 20 bases in the middle. The authors' processing: Amplification with reference gene primers provided the estimates of nucleated cell counts. Here immunoSEQ multiplex PCR was the method, and the copy in TCRdb shows in-frame clones only, minus some. V, J and clone size derive from that table, while D and trimming were established from the DNA sequence. Among about 100,000 clones listed, 80% were seen once. This receptor was taken from a woman between 65 and 79 years old with acute or convalescent COVID-19. The sequenced sample was peripheral blood. This rearrangement joins TRBV27 to TRBJ2-3; D may be TRBD1 (5 bases). CDR3 sequence reads: CASTPDPRVGDTQYF. In nucleotides, the CDR3 is TGTGCCAGCACCCCAGACCCCAGGGTGGGGGATACGCAGTATTTT.